This T cell receptor beta chain was retrieved from a study of blood T cell repertoires in COVID-19. Background on the study: The United States, Italy and Spain were the sources of the acute and convalescent COVID-19 samples. Sources were T cells, B-cell-depleted T cells, or PBMCs; the material itself was cDNA or gDNA.

Original processing notes: Reference gene primers were amplified, and this amplification served to estimate nucleated cell counts. Measured with immunoSEQ multiplex PCR; TCRdb has only the in-frame clones, and not every one. From that table come the V and J calls and clone size; the DNA was used to work out D and trimming. In the table there are 60,000 to 65,000 clones, 80% to 90% of which are singletons. From germline, CDR1 is MNHEY and CDR2 SVGAGI. The CDR3 loop spans 15 amino acids. The trim removed 8 bases at V and 2 bases at J, leaving 6 bases unmatched. The sequence came from a human donor with active COVID-19. The donor label of this sample is uncertain. This rearrangement joins TRBV6-5 to TRBJ2-6; 7 bases match TRBD1. The specimen was peripheral blood. CDR3 protein: CASGSQGAGANVLTF. For the CDR3, the DNA is TGTGCCAGCGGATCCCAGGGGGCTGGGGCCAACGTCCTGACTTTC.